This T cell receptor beta chain derives from a study of OX40 agonist ivuxolimab in advanced cancers. General study points: Low normalized T-cell clonal expansion was additionally recorded for some nonresponders. Among expanded peripheral T cells, antigen specificity went undetermined.

Germline CDR1 is MGHRA and CDR2 is YSYEKL. Trimming at V came to 0 bases and at J to 7 bases, leaving 5 bases not matched to a gene. This CDR3 has 14 amino acids. This clone was observed once. The antigen remains unidentified. Assay used: immunoSEQ multiplex PCR; TCRdb lists only in-frame clones, some missing. The sample has approximately 55,000 clones; around 87% are singletons. This rearrangement joins TRBV4-1 to TRBJ2-5, with 7 bases that match TRBD2. This clonotype was obtained from an adult with an advanced solid tumor such as melanoma, head and neck, liver or kidney cancer. Sequencing was performed on CD4+ or CD8+ T cells sorted from blood, taken in a trial of the OX40 agonist ivuxolimab. The CDR3: CASSQDWGGGTQYF. In DNA form, the CDR3 reads TGCGCCAGCAGCCAAGACTGGGGGGGTGGGACCCAGTACTTC.